A single T cell receptor (beta chain) is shown here with its context. The data were obtained in a study of blood T cell repertoires in COVID-19. The assay was immunoSEQ multiplex PCR, and TCRdb's table has in-frame clones only and misses some. The data contain 150,000 or so clones, more than 75% of them singletons. The CDR3 spans 11 residues. The germline V and J ends were trimmed by 8 bases and 8 bases, with 9 bases remaining between them. CDR1 is WNHNN and CDR2 is SYGVQD in the germline V gene (reference sequence). V and J are TRBV10-1 and TRBJ1-4; D is perhaps TRBD1 (5 bases). The TCR was taken from a human donor with acute or convalescent COVID-19. The donor label of this sample is uncertain. Sequenced: peripheral blood. CDR3 in amino acids: CASGAGEKLFF. CDR3 nucleotide sequence: TGCGCCAGCGGGGCCGGAGAAAAACTGTTTTTT.